The 27 T cell receptor beta chains listed next were all sequenced from one sample in a study of blood T cell repertoires in COVID-19. Generated by immunoSEQ multiplex PCR, the TCRdb table keeps only in-frame clones and is missing some. The sample lists around 450,000 clones; about 90% were seen once. The specimen sequenced was PBMCs or T cells enriched from blood (not recorded which). The receptors stem from a young man who had recovered from COVID-19.

The gene calls are TRBV11-3 and TRBJ1-2, with 7 bases lining up with TRBD1. Germline CDR1 reads SGHNT; CDR2 reads YENEEA. This CDR3 is 13 amino acids long. Trimming removed 5 bases from V and 7 bases from J; junction bases left unmatched: 7. CDR3 in DNA: TGTGCCAGCAGCCTCAAGACAGGGAGTGGCTACACCTTC. Translation gives CASSLKTGSGYTF.

J is TRBJ2-7 and V is TRBV19; 10 bases align to TRBD2. V lost 1 base to trimming and J lost 2 bases; unmatched junction nucleotides: 23. This CDR3 is 22 amino acids long. Germline values: CDR1 LNHDA, CDR2 SQIVND (reference sequence). The CDR3 sequence: CASSIAPPPLVELAGWTYEQYF. For the CDR3, the DNA is TGTGCCAGTAGTATAGCTCCCCCTCCCCTGGTCGAACTAGCGGGATGGACCTACGAGCAGTACTTC.

This chain uses TRBV12-3 or TRBV12-4 with TRBJ1-2; no clear D. The CDR3 loop spans 13 amino acids. V shed 7 bases and J shed 8 bases, with 17 bases lying between them. CDR3 residues: CASTFPTARGYTF. DNA of the CDR3: TGTGCCAGCACCTTTCCCACCGCCCGGGGCTACACCTTC.

The chain carries TRBV6-5 and TRBJ1-4; perhaps TRBD1 as D (5 bases). V lost 7 bases and J lost 10, with 16 bases in between. Germline lookup yields CDR1 MNHEY and CDR2 SVGAGI. The CDR3 loop spans 13 amino acids. DNA of the CDR3: TGTGCCAGCAAGGGTCCCGGGGGGGGAAAACTGTTTTTT. Translation gives CASKGPGGGKLFF.

The chain links TRBV27 to TRBJ1-2, with D possibly TRBD1 on 5 matching bases. CDR1 and CDR2 from the germline V gene are MNHEY and SMNVEV (reference sequence). The CDR3 contains 13 residues. The V end was cut by 2 bases, the J end by 4 bases, with 8 bases between. DNA for the CDR3: TGTGCCAGCAGTTTACAGGGAACCTATGGCTACACCTTC. Residues: CASSLQGTYGYTF.

The genes are TRBV5-1 and TRBJ1-1; a possible D gene is TRBD1 (5 bases). This CDR3 is built from 16 residues. Germline assignment: CDR1 SGHRS and CDR2 YFSETQ. V dropped 4 bases and J dropped 0 bases, with 16 bases sitting between them. CDR3 residues: CASSPNLRVMNTEAFF. For the CDR3, the DNA is TGCGCCAGCAGCCCCAACCTCAGGGTCATGAACACTGAAGCTTTCTTT.

V gene TRBV3-1 (or the pseudogene TRBV3-2) combines with J gene TRBJ2-1, with TRBD2 as a possible D gene (5 bases). Germline V gene data show CDR1 as LGHDT and CDR2 as YNNKEL (reference sequence). The CDR3 loop spans 14 amino acids. Between the trimmed V and J ends, which lost 3 bases and 8 bases, there was a span of 14 bases. CDR3 protein: CASSQRASWDEQFF. CDR3 coding DNA: TGTGCCAGCAGCCAGAGGGCTAGCTGGGATGAGCAGTTCTTC.

J is TRBJ2-5 and V is TRBV5-1; 7 bases map to TRBD1. CDR3 length equals 14 residues. J was trimmed by 5 bases and V by 0 bases; bases with no gene match: 4. The germline V gene encodes CDR1 SGHRS and CDR2 YFSETQ. The CDR3 sequence is CASSLAGTVETQYF. For the CDR3, the DNA is TGCGCCAGCAGCTTGGCCGGGACAGTGGAGACCCAGTACTTC.

This rearrangement joins TRBV18 to TRBJ1-1, with TRBD1 matching 7 bases. There are 15 residues in the CDR3. The V segment lost 3 bases and the J segment 4 bases; nucleotides outside the gene matches: 8. Germline V gene data show CDR1 as KGHSH and CDR2 as LQKENI. The CDR3 sequence: CASSPPSTGPTEAFF. CDR3 in DNA: TGTGCCAGCTCACCCCCGTCGACAGGGCCCACTGAAGCTTTCTTT.

The chain is built from TRBV3-1 (or the pseudogene TRBV3-2) and TRBJ1-2; 8 nucleotides line up with TRBD1. V shed 6 bases and J 4 bases; nucleotides not matched to a gene: 1. Germline loops: CDR1 LGHDT, CDR2 YNNKEL (reference sequence). The CDR3 totals 12 residues. The CDR3 here is CASSGTGYGYTF. The CDR3, as DNA: TGTGCCAGCAGTGGGACAGGCTATGGCTACACCTTC.

The V gene is TRBV24-1, the J gene TRBJ1-2; 10 nucleotides agree with TRBD1. The CDR3 sequence is 14 residues long. CDR1 and CDR2 (germline): KGHDR, SFDVKD. Germline trimming cut 3 bases from V and 7 bases from J; bases unmatched to any gene: 4. CDR3 loop: CATSDPGTGVGYTF. The CDR3 DNA sequence: TGTGCCACCAGTGATCCCGGGACAGGGGTTGGCTACACCTTC.

The sample holds many counts of this clone. This chain uses TRBV4-1 with TRBJ2-7; 7 bases are shared with TRBD2. With 4 bases clipped from V and 3 bases from J, the junction kept 12 bases outside the gene matches. Germline V gene lookup returns CDR1 MGHRA and CDR2 YSYEKL. There are 16 residues in the CDR3. In nucleotides, the CDR3 is TGCGCCAGCAGCCCCCGGGGGTGGCGGGAGAACTACGAGCAGTACTTC. This translates into CASSPRGWRENYEQYF.

V gene TRBV27 combines with J gene TRBJ2-5; 7 bases agree with TRBD2. CDR1 MNHEY and CDR2 SMNVEV come from the germline V gene (reference sequence). CDR3 length: 14 amino acids. The junction had 5 bases not matched to a gene; V was cut back by 5 bases and J by 2 bases. DNA for the CDR3: TGTGCCAGCAGTACGGGGACTATACAAGAGACCCAGTACTTC. Amino acid sequence: CASSTGTIQETQYF.

The V gene is TRBV27, the J gene TRBJ2-7, with 10 bases matching TRBD2. In germline, CDR1 is MNHEY, CDR2 SMNVEV (reference sequence). CDR3 length equals 13 residues. V was clipped by 6 bases and J by 3 bases; unmatched bases: 2. Here the CDR3 DNA reads TGTGCCAGCAGGAGGACTAGCGGCTACGAGCAGTACTTC. It is translated as CASRRTSGYEQYF.

The chain joins TRBV3-1 (or the pseudogene TRBV3-2) to TRBJ2-5; 7 nucleotides align to TRBD1. V lost 1 base and J lost 9; bases outside the gene matches: 5. The CDR3 is 13 residues long. The V gene's germline CDR1 is LGHDT and CDR2 YNNKEL (reference sequence). CDR3 sequence (DNA): TGTGCCAGCAGCCAAGGGTCCCAGGGGGCCCAGTACTTC. Its protein is CASSQGSQGAQYF.

V and J are TRBV11-3 and TRBJ1-1, with D maybe TRBD1 (5 bases). Germline lookup yields CDR1 SGHNT and CDR2 YENEEA. V was trimmed by 1 base and J by 2 bases, leaving 17 bases between them. This CDR3 is 17 amino acids long. CDR3 amino acids: CASSLGDRGRLNTEAFF. The CDR3 nucleotides are TGTGCCAGCAGCTTAGGGGACCGGGGGAGGTTAAACACTGAAGCTTTCTTT. Based on the CDR3 plus reference TRBV11-3 and TRBJ1-1, the full variable domain is EAGVVQSPRYKIIEKKQPVAFWCNPISGHNTLYWYLQNLGQGPELLIRYENEEAVDDSQLPKDRFSAERLKGVDSTLKIQPAELGDSAVYLCASSLGDRGRLNTEAFFGQGTRLTVV.

The chain couples TRBV5-5 to TRBJ1-1; no clear D gene. Trimming stripped 2 bases from V and 1 base from J, with 6 bases between. Germline V gene sequence: CDR1 SGHKS, CDR2 YYEKEE (reference sequence). The CDR3 covers 13 residues. The CDR3 nucleotides are TGTGCCAGCAGCTTTGGAGCGAACACTGAAGCTTTCTTT. Protein product: CASSFGANTEAFF.

The chain has TRBV5-5 and TRBJ1-2; D not certain. V was clipped by 4 bases and J by 0 bases, with 16 bases between them. The V gene's germline CDR1 is SGHKS and CDR2 YYEKEE (reference sequence). This CDR3 contains 16 residues. The CDR3 region is CASSPGPTLANYGYTF. The DNA of the CDR3 is TGTGCCAGCAGCCCTGGTCCCACGTTAGCTAACTATGGCTACACCTTC.

The CDR3 sequence is CATSRDRLAGGPVNEQFF. The CDR3 coding sequence is TGTGCCACCAGCAGAGATCGGCTAGCGGGAGGGCCTGTCAATGAGCAGTTCTTC. V is TRBV15 and J is TRBJ2-1, with TRBD2 matching over 12 bases. The CDR3 covers 18 residues. CDR1 and CDR2 from the germline V gene are LNHNV and YYDKDF (reference sequence). With V trimmed by 0 bases and J by 6 bases, 9 bases remained unmatched. The full variable domain, in which reference TRBV15 and TRBJ2-1 provide the parts outside the CDR3, is DAMVIQNPRYQVTQFGKPVTLSCSQTLNHNVMYWYQQKSSQAPKLLFHYYDKDFNNEADTPDNFQSRRPNTSFCFLDIRSPGLGDTAMYLCATSRDRLAGGPVNEQFFGPGTRLTVL.

J is TRBJ1-3 and V is TRBV15; a possible D gene is TRBD1 (5 bases). Germline V gene data show CDR1 as LNHNV and CDR2 as YYDKDF (reference sequence). Trimming pared 0 bases from V and 0 bases from J, leaving 9 bases between. CDR3 length: 16 residues. The CDR3 spells CATSRDPDNSGNTIYF. Here the CDR3 DNA reads TGTGCCACCAGCAGAGACCCGGACAACTCTGGAAACACCATATATTTT.

The gene calls are TRBV28 and TRBJ1-2; 9 nucleotides align to TRBD1. The length of the CDR3 is 15 residues. The junction had 8 bases not matched to a gene; V was cut back by 8 bases and J by 1 base. The germline V gene encodes CDR1 MDHEN and CDR2 SYDVKM. The CDR3 nucleotides read TGTGCCAGCGACCCGGACAGGGGATTTAACTATGGCTACACCTTC. Translating gives CASDPDRGFNYGYTF.

The CDR3 nucleotides read TGTGCCAGCAGCTCCTGGGAGTTGGGTGAAAAACTGTTTTTT. Its translation: CASSSWELGEKLFF. This chain links TRBV5-6 with TRBJ1-4, with D uncertain. Trimming left V 3 bases short and J 7 bases short, with 13 bases between. Germline V CDR1 and CDR2: SGHDT, YYEEEE. This CDR3 has 14 residues.

The gene calls are TRBV28 and TRBJ2-1; TRBD2 matches at 8 bases. V gave up 5 bases and J gave up 1 base; unmatched junction bases: 1. The germline CDR1 and CDR2 sequences are MDHEN and SYDVKM. The length of the CDR3 is 14 residues. CDR3 loop: CASSPGGSYNEQFF. The CDR3 nucleotides are TGTGCCAGCAGTCCGGGGGGGTCCTACAATGAGCAGTTCTTC. Full variable domain (outside the CDR3, taken from reference TRBV28 and TRBJ2-1): DVKVTQSSRYLVKRTGEKVFLECVQDMDHENMFWYRQDPGLGLRLIYFSYDVKMKEKGDIPEGYSVSREKKERFSLILESASTNQTSMYLCASSPGGSYNEQFFGPGTRLTVL.

The V and J genes are TRBV28 and TRBJ1-5, with 8 bases identical to TRBD1. From germline, CDR1 is MDHEN and CDR2 SYDVKM. J gave up 6 bases and V 6 bases, and 10 bases lay outside the gene matches. CDR3 length: 15 residues. The CDR3 loop is CASRGQGTYRQPQHF. The CDR3, as DNA: TGTGCCAGCAGAGGACAGGGAACATACCGTCAGCCCCAGCATTTT.

The J gene is TRBJ1-4, the V gene TRBV11-2; the match to TRBD1 covers 7 bases. There are 16 residues in the CDR3. V shed 3 bases and J 5 bases; nucleotides not matched to a gene: 9. Germline lookup yields CDR1 SGHAT and CDR2 FQNNGV. CDR3 DNA: TGTGCCAGCAGCTTTTACGCCGGGACAGCGAATGAAAAACTGTTTTTT. Its protein is CASSFYAGTANEKLFF. Using reference TRBV11-2 and TRBJ1-4 for the parts outside the CDR3, the full variable domain is EAGVAQSPRYKIIEKRQSVAFWCNPISGHATLYWYQQILGQGPKLLIQFQNNGVVDDSQLPKDRFSAERLKGVDSTLKIQPAKLEDSAVYLCASSFYAGTANEKLFFGSGTQLSVL.

V and J are TRBV21-1 and TRBJ1-6. TRBV21-1 is given as a pseudogene. The CDR3 has 9 amino acids. The CDR3 DNA reads TGTGCCAGGGGGGGGCCCCTCCACTTT. This sequence encodes CARGGPLHF.

The V and J genes are TRBV7-2 and TRBJ1-2; a weak D match, TRBD1 (5 bases). Germline values: CDR1 SGHTA, CDR2 FQGNSA. This CDR3 comprises 13 residues. CDR3 residues: CPQAPGKGSGYTF. CDR3 in DNA: TGTCCCCAGGCCCCAGGGAAGGGAAGTGGCTACACCTTC. Complete variable domain (other parts from reference TRBV7-2 and TRBJ1-2): GAGVSQSPSNKVTEKGKDVELRCDPISGHTALYWYRQSLGQGLEFLIYFQGNSAPDKSGLPSDRFSAERTGGSVSTLTIQRTQQEDSAVYLCPQAPGKGSGYTFGSGTRLTVV.